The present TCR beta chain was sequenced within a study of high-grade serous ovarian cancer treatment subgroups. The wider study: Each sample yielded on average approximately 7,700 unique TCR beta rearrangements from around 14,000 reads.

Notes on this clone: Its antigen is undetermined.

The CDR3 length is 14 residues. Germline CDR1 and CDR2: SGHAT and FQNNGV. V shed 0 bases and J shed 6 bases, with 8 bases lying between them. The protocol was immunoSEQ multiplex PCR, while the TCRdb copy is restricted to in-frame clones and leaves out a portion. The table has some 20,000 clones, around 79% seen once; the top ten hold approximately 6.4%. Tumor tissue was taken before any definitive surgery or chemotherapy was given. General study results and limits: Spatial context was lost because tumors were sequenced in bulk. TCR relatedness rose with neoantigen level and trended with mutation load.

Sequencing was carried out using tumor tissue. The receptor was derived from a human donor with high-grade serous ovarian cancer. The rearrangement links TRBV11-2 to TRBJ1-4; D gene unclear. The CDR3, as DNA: TGTGCCAGCAGCTTAGAACATACCTATGAAAAACTGTTTTTT. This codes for CASSLEHTYEKLFF.